This TCR beta chain was recorded in a study of Ad26.COV2.S vaccination and SARS-CoV-2 variants. Study in general: Once or twice, 56 days apart, Ad26.COV2.S was delivered intramuscularly. Findings and limits, study-wide: Breadth, reportedly substantial, characterized the spike-specific CD8+ and CD4+ T cell responses after vaccination. Recipients given vaccine exceeded placebo recipients in spike-specific TCR breadth.

Clones were sequenced by immunoSEQ multiplex PCR, and TCRdb holds only the in-frame ones, with some missing. The sample contains some 410,000 clones, over 80% of which appear only once. The treatment: 15 to 20 received Ad26.COV2.S at low or high dose, single or two shots; about five received placebo; per-sample allocation not given. Sampling happened 63 days after the first vaccine or placebo injection. Details on this clone: Its antigen is still unknown.

The CDR3 totals 16 residues. V was pared by 1 base and J by 4 bases, with 16 bases between. Germline V gene data show CDR1 as SGHVS and CDR2 as FNYEAQ. This sequence was found in a person aged 18-60 years who received the Ad26.COV2.S COVID-19 vaccine or a placebo. The chain carries TRBV7-6 and TRBJ2-5, with D maybe TRBD2 (5 bases). This material consisted of peripheral blood, taken in a trial of Ad26.COV2.S vaccine versus placebo. CDR3 nucleotides: TGTGCCAGCAGCTTAGAGCCAGCCGGGGTAGGAGAGACCCAGTACTTC. It translates to CASSLEPAGVGETQYF.